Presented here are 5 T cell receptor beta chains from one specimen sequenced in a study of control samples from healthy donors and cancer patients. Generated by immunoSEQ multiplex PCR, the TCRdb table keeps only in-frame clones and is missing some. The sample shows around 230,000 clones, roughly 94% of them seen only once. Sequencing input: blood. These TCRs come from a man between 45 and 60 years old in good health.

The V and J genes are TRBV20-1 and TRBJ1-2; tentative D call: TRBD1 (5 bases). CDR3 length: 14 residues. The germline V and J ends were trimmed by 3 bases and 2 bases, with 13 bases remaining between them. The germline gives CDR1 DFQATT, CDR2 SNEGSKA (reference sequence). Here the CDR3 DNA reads TGCAGTGCTAGTTCAAGTGGGGGAAACTATGGCTACACCTTC. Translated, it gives CSASSSGGNYGYTF.

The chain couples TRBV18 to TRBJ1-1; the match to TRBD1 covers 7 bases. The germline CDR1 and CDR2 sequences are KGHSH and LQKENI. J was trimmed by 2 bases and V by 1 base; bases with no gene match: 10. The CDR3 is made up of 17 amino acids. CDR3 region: CASSPLQGIALNTEAFF. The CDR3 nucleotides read TGTGCCAGCTCACCACTACAGGGGATTGCTCTTAACACTGAAGCTTTCTTT.

In DNA form, the CDR3 reads TGTGCCAGCAGCTTGGGTAGGACCCTGAACACTGAAGCTTTCTTT. Amino acid sequence: CASSLGRTLNTEAFF. The chain has TRBV7-9 and TRBJ1-1; D not resolved. V was clipped by 3 bases and J by 0 bases, with 11 bases between them. Per the germline V gene, CDR1 is SEHNR and CDR2 is FQNEAQ (reference sequence). This CDR3 has 15 residues. Full variable domain (rest looked up from reference TRBV7-9 and TRBJ1-1): DTGVSQNPRHKITKRGQNVTFRCDPISEHNRLYWYRQTLGQGPEFLTYFQNEAQLEKSRLLSDRFSAERPKGSFSTLEIQRTEQGDSAMYLCASSLGRTLNTEAFFGQGTRLTVV.

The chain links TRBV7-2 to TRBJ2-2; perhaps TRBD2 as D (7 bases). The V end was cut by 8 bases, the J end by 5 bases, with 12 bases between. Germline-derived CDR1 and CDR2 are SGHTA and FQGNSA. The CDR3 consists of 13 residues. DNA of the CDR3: TGTGCCAGCGGCAGGGGAGGGACCGGGGAGCTGTTTTTT. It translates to CASGRGGTGELFF.

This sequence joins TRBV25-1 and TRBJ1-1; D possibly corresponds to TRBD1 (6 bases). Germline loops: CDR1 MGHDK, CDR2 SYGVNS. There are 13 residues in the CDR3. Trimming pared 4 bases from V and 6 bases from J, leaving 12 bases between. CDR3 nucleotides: TGTGCCAGCAGTGCCCAGGGGCGTTCTGAAGCTTTCTTT. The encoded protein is CASSAQGRSEAFF.